Below are 12 T cell receptor beta chains sequenced from a single sample in a study of blood T cell repertoires in COVID-19. Libraries were prepared by immunoSEQ multiplex PCR; TCRdb keeps only in-frame clonotypes and omits some of them. Of about 57,000 clones listed, around 90% are singletons. The specimen sequenced was peripheral blood. These receptors originate from a human donor in a cohort sampled during active COVID-19.

This CDR3 is CASSPQTISGNTIYF. DNA for the CDR3: TGTGCCAGCAGTCCACAGACTATCTCTGGAAACACCATATATTTT. This rearrangement joins TRBV6-6 to TRBJ1-3; D not resolved. The CDR3 has 15 amino acids. V shed 5 bases and J shed 0 bases, with 11 bases lying between them. Per the germline V gene, CDR1 is MNHNY and CDR2 is SVGAGI (reference sequence).

This chain links TRBV14 with TRBJ2-2; 8 nucleotides match TRBD1. Losses at the gene ends were 4 bases for V and 5 bases for J; bases not matched to a gene: 6. The CDR3 contains 15 residues. Germline-derived CDR1 and CDR2 are SGHDN and FVKESK. This CDR3 reads CASSRRQGRTGELFF. The CDR3 nucleotides read TGTGCCAGCAGCCGCAGACAGGGGCGGACCGGGGAGCTGTTTTTT.

The V and J genes are TRBV3-1 (or the pseudogene TRBV3-2) and TRBJ2-7; D call uncertain. The CDR3 spans 12 residues. Trimming removed 2 bases at V and 3 bases at J, with 5 bases between. The germline V gene encodes CDR1 LGHDT and CDR2 YNNKEL (reference sequence). The CDR3 DNA sequence: TGTGCCAGCAGCCAACTAGACTACGAGCAGTACTTC. It encodes CASSQLDYEQYF.

CDR3 in DNA: TGTGCCAGCAGGCGACAGGGGGGGTCCGGGGAGCTGTTTTTT. This encodes CASRRQGGSGELFF. The rearrangement links TRBV6-5 to TRBJ2-2, with 9 nucleotides matching TRBD1. The CDR3 totals 14 residues. CDR1 and CDR2 from the germline V gene are MNHEY and SVGAGI. Trimming at V came to 6 bases and at J to 6 bases, leaving 5 bases not matched to a gene.

The V gene is TRBV5-1, the J gene TRBJ1-1, with no clear D. The CDR3 runs to 15 residues. V lost 4 bases and J 4 bases, leaving 17 bases between the germline ends. CDR1 SGHRS and CDR2 YFSETQ come from the germline V gene. CDR3 coding DNA: TGCGCCAGCAGCCTACGAACAGCGGCTGGCACTGAAGCTTTCTTT. This encodes CASSLRTAAGTEAFF.

V is TRBV7-2 and J is TRBJ2-5; TRBD2 matches 8 bases. This CDR3 spans 14 amino acids. CDR1 is SGHTA, CDR2 FQGNSA, per germline. Trimming took 6 bases from V and 2 from J; bases not matched to a gene: 5. The CDR3 nucleotides read TGTGCCAGCAGTTCGGGAGGGCTTCAAGAGACCCAGTACTTC. The encoded protein is CASSSGGLQETQYF. Variable domain in full (rest from reference TRBV7-2 and TRBJ2-5): GAGVSQSPSNKVTEKGKDVELRCDPISGHTALYWYRQSLGQGLEFLIYFQGNSAPDKSGLPSDRFSAERTGGSVSTLTIQRTQQEDSAVYLCASSSGGLQETQYFGPGTRLLVL.

This sequence joins TRBV7-3 and TRBJ2-1; maybe TRBD2 (6 bases). Trimming removed 0 bases at V and 2 bases at J, with 11 bases between. This CDR3 is built from 16 residues. Germline assignment: CDR1 SGHTA and CDR2 FQGTGA. As DNA, the CDR3 is TGTGCCAGCAGCTTAACTACTAGCTTACCCTACAATGAGCAGTTCTTC. This codes for CASSLTTSLPYNEQFF.

The chain has TRBV11-3 and TRBJ1-3, with D unresolved. The CDR3 is 15 residues long. Germline CDR1 SGHNT, CDR2 YENEEA. The ends were cut back, 3 bases at V and 2 bases at J, with 11 bases in the middle. CDR3 in DNA: TGTGCCAGCAGCTTGGGTGGAGTCGCTGGAAACACCATATATTTT. Protein: CASSLGGVAGNTIYF.

V usage is TRBV5-8 and J usage is TRBJ2-5, with 9 bases matching TRBD1. The CDR3 has 15 amino acids. Per germline, CDR1 SGHTS and CDR2 YDEGEE. The ends lost 5 bases at V and 5 bases at J; junction bases unmatched: 10. In nucleotides, the CDR3 is TGTGCCAGCAGAGCCGGGACAGGGTTTAGGGAGACCCAGTACTTC. The encoded protein is CASRAGTGFRETQYF.

CDR3 region: CASSDTSGSETGELFF. Here the CDR3 DNA reads TGTGCCAGCAGTGACACTAGCGGGAGTGAGACCGGGGAGCTGTTTTTT. This rearrangement joins TRBV6-4 to TRBJ2-2, with 11 bases aligning to TRBD2. Germline V lookup: CDR1 MRHNA, CDR2 SNTAGT. The CDR3 runs 16 residues. V trimming: 2 bases; J trimming: 5 bases; junction bases outside the gene matches: 4.

This clone was observed once. This chain connects TRBV4-2 to TRBJ1-3, with 7 bases identical to TRBD1. The CDR3 extends over 15 amino acids. Losses at the gene ends were 3 bases for V and 3 bases for J; bases not matched to a gene: 5. From germline, CDR1 is LGHNA and CDR2 YNFKEQ. The CDR3 spells CASSQRQGDGNTIYF. The CDR3 DNA reads as TGTGCCAGCAGCCAGCGACAGGGAGATGGAAACACCATATATTTT.

This chain joins TRBV7-3 and TRBJ2-1, with 9 bases fitting TRBD1. This CDR3 is 16 amino acids long. V lost 5 bases and J lost 7; bases outside the gene matches: 12. Per the germline V gene, CDR1 is SGHTA and CDR2 is FQGTGA. The CDR3 reads CASSPGSGTGRNEQFF. The CDR3 bases are TGTGCCAGCAGCCCCGGATCCGGGACAGGGCGTAATGAGCAGTTCTTC.